Following are 4 T cell receptor beta chains from one sample sequenced in a study of blood T cell repertoires in COVID-19. The table came from immunoSEQ multiplex PCR; TCRdb's copy has only in-frame clones and leaves some out. The table lists hundreds of thousands of clones, around nine tenths of them singletons. The specimen sequenced was peripheral blood. The receptors originated from a human donor in a cohort sampled during active COVID-19.

The V call is TRBV2, the J call TRBJ2-5; D is perhaps TRBD1 (6 bases). V was pared by 6 bases and J by 5 bases, with 7 bases between. The germline CDR1 and CDR2 sequences are SNHLY and FYNNEI. CDR3 size: 11 residues. CDR3 nucleotides: TGTGCCAGCAGGACAGGCGAGACCCAGTACTTC. Translating it yields CASRTGETQYF.

This clone was counted a few times. V is TRBV7-9 and J is TRBJ2-3, with D possibly matching TRBD1 (6 bases). The germline gives CDR1 SEHNR, CDR2 FQNEAQ (reference sequence). Trimming pared 5 bases from V and 4 bases from J, leaving 16 bases between. The CDR3 covers 15 residues. CDR3 nucleotide sequence: TGTGCCAGCAGCCCAGGGGTTATCGCCGCAGATACGCAGTATTTT. This encodes CASSPGVIAADTQYF.

The gene calls are TRBV19 and TRBJ1-5, with D perhaps TRBD1 (6 bases). Germline V CDR1 and CDR2: LNHDA, SQIVND (reference sequence). The CDR3 has 14 residues. The V gene lost 0 bases and the J gene lost 4 bases, with 7 bases spanning the gap. CDR3 nucleotides: TGTGCCAGTAGTATAGAACAGGGAAATCAGCCCCAGCATTTT. This translates into CASSIEQGNQPQHF.

This chain links TRBV11-3 with TRBJ2-7; 9 nucleotides line up with TRBD2. Germline V gives CDR1 SGHNT, CDR2 YENEEA. The CDR3 totals 15 residues. The junction had 9 bases not matched to a gene; V was cut back by 5 bases and J by 4 bases. The CDR3 DNA is TGTGCCAGCAGCCCGGGGGTAGCGGGAGATTACGAGCAGTACTTC. It yields the protein CASSPGVAGDYEQYF.